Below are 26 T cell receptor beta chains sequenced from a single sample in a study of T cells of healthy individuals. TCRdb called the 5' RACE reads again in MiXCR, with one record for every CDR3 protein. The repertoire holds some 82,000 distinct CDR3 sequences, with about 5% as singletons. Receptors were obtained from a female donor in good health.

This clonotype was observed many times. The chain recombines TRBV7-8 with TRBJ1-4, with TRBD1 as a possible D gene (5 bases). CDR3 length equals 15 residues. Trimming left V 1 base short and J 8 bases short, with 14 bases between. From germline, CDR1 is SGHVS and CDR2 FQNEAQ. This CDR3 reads CASSLERGLTEKLFF. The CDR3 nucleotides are TGTGCCAGCAGCTTAGAAAGGGGCCTTACCGAAAAACTGTTTTTT.

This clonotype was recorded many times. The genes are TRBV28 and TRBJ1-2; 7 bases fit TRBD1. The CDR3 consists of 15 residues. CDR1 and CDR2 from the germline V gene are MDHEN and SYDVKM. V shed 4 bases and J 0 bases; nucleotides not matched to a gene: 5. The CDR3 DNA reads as TGTGCCAGCAGTTCACAGGGGAACCCTAACTATGGCTACACCTTC. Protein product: CASSSQGNPNYGYTF.

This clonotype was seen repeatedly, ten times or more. CDR3 amino acids: CASSLTELNYNEQFF. Here the CDR3 DNA reads TGTGCCAGCAGCTTAACAGAACTAAACTACAATGAGCAGTTCTTC. The V and J genes are TRBV7-8 and TRBJ2-1; D remains ambiguous. V was shortened by 2 bases and J by 3 bases, with 11 bases between the two germline ends. Per the germline V gene, CDR1 is SGHVS and CDR2 is FQNEAQ. There are 15 residues in the CDR3.

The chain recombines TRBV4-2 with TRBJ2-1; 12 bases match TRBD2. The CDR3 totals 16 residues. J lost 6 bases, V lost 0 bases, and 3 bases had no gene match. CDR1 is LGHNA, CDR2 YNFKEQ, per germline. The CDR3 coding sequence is TGTGCCAGCAGCCAAGATTCTAGCGGGAGGGTCAATGAGCAGTTCTTC. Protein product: CASSQDSSGRVNEQFF.

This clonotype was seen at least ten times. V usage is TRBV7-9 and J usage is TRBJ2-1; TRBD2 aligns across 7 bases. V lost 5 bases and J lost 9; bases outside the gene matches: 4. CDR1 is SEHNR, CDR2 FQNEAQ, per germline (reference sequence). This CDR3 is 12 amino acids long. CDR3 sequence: CASSHGRPEQFF. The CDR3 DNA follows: TGTGCCAGCAGCCACGGGAGGCCTGAGCAGTTCTTC.

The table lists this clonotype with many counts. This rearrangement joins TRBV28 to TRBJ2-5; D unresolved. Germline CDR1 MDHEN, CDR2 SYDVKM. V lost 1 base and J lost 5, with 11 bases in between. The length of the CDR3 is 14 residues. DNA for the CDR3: TGTGCCAGCAGTTTATTTTCCGAGGTTGAGACCCAGTACTTC. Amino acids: CASSLFSEVETQYF.

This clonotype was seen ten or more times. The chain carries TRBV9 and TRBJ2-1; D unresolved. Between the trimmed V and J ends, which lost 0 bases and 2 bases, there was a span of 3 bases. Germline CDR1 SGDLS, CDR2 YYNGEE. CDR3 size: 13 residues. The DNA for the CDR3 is TGTGCCAGCAGCGTAGCACCCTACAATGAGCAGTTCTTC. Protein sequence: CASSVAPYNEQFF. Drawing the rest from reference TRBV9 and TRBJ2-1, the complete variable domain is DSGVTQTPKHLITATGQRVTLRCSPRSGDLSVYWYQQSLDQGLQFLIQYYNGEERAKGNILERFSAQQFPDLHSELNLSSLELGDSALYFCASSVAPYNEQFFGPGTRLTVL.

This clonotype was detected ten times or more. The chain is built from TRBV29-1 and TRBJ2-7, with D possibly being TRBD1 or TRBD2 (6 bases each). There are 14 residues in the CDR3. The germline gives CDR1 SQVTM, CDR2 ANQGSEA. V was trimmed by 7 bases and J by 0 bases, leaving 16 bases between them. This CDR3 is CSAGGDTDSYEQYF. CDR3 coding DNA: TGCAGCGCCGGAGGGGACACAGACTCCTACGAGCAGTACTTC.

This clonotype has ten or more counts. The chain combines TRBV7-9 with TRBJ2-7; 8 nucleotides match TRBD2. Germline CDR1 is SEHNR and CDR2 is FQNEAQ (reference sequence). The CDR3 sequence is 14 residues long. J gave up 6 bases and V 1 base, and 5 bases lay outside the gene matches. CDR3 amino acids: CASSLVRTSSEQYF. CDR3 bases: TGTGCCAGCAGCTTAGTAAGGACTAGCAGCGAGCAGTACTTC.

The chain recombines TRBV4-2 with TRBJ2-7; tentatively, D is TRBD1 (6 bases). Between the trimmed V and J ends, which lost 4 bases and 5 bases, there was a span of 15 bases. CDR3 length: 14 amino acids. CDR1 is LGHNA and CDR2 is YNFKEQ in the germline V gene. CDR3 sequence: CASSPARGADEQYF. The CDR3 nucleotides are TGTGCCAGCAGCCCCGCCAGGGGCGCGGACGAGCAGTACTTC.

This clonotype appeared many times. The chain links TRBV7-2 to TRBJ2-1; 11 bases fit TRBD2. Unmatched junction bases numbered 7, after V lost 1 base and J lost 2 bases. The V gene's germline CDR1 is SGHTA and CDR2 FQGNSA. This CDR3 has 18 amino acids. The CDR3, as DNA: TGTGCCAGCAGCTTAGTTCCTTTAGCGGGAGGGCCCTACAATGAGCAGTTCTTC. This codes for CASSLVPLAGGPYNEQFF.

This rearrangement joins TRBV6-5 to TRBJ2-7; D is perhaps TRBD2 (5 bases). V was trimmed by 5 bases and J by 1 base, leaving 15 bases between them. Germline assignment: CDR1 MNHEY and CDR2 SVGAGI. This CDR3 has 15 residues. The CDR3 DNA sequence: TGTGCCAGCAGTCTCTCCGGGATCGGTTCCTACGAGCAGTACTTC. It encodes CASSLSGIGSYEQYF.

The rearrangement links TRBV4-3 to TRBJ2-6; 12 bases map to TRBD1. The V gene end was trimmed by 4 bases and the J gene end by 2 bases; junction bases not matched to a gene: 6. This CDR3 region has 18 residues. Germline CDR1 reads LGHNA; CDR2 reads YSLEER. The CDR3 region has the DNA TGCGCCAGCAGCCCAGAGGGACAGGGGGCACCTGGGGCCAACGTCCTGACTTTC. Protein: CASSPEGQGAPGANVLTF.

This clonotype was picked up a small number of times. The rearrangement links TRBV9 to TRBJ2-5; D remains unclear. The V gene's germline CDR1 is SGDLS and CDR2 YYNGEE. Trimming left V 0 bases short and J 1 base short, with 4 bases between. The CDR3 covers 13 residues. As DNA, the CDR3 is TGTGCCAGCAGCGTAGACTTCCAAGAGACCCAGTACTTC. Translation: CASSVDFQETQYF. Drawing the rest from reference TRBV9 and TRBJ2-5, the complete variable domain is DSGVTQTPKHLITATGQRVTLRCSPRSGDLSVYWYQQSLDQGLQFLIQYYNGEERAKGNILERFSAQQFPDLHSELNLSSLELGDSALYFCASSVDFQETQYFGPGTRLLVL.

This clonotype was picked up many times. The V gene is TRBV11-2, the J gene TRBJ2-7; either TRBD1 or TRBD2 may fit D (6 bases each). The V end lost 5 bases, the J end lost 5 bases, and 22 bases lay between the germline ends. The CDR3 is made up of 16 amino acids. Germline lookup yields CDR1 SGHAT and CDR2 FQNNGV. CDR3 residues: CASSRPDVGGPNEQYF. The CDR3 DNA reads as TGTGCCAGCAGCCGACCTGACGTAGGGGGGCCCAACGAGCAGTACTTC. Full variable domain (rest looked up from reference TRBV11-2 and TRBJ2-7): EAGVAQSPRYKIIEKRQSVAFWCNPISGHATLYWYQQILGQGPKLLIQFQNNGVVDDSQLPKDRFSAERLKGVDSTLKIQPAKLEDSAVYLCASSRPDVGGPNEQYFGPGTRLTVT.

The CDR3 region has the DNA TGTGCCAGCAGCCGGACTAGCGGAGCATACAATGAGCAGTTCTTC. It yields the protein CASSRTSGAYNEQFF. This chain joins TRBV6-5 and TRBJ2-1; the match to TRBD2 covers 10 bases. Germline V CDR1 and CDR2: MNHEY, SVGAGI. V dropped 6 bases and J dropped 4; count of bases not matched to a gene: 6. This CDR3 is 15 amino acids long.

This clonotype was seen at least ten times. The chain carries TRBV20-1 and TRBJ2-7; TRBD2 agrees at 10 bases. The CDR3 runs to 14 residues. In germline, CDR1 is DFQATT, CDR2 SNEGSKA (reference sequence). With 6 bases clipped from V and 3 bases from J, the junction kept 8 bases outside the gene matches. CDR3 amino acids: CSALKREGIYEQYF. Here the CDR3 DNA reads TGCAGTGCACTGAAGCGGGAGGGGATCTACGAGCAGTACTTC.

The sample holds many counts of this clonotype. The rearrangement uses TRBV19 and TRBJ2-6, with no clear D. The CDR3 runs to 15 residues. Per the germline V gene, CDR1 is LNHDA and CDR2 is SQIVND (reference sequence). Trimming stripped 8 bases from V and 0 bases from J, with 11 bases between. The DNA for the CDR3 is TGTGCCAGTTCCTTCTCCCTCTCTGGGGCCAACGTCCTGACTTTC. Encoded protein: CASSFSLSGANVLTF.

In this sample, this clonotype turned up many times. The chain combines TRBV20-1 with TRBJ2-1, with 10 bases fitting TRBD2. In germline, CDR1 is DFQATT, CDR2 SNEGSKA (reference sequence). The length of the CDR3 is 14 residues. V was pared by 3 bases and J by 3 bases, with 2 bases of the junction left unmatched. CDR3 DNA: TGCAGTGCTAGTCTAGCGGGAGACTACAATGAGCAGTTCTTC. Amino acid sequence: CSASLAGDYNEQFF.

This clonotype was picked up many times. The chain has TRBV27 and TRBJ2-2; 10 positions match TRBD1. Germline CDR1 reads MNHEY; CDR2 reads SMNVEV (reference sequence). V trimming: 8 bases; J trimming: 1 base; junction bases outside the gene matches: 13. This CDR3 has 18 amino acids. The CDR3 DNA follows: TGTGCCAGCGGACCTTATCCGGGACAGGGGATGAACACCGGGGAGCTGTTTTTT. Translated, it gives CASGPYPGQGMNTGELFF.

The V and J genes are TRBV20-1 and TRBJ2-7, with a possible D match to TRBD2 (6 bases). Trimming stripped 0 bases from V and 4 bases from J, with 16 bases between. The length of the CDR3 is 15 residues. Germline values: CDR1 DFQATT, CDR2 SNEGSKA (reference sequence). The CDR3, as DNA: TGCAGTGCTAGAGACATAGTGTCGGGACTTTACGAGCAGTACTTC. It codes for CSARDIVSGLYEQYF.

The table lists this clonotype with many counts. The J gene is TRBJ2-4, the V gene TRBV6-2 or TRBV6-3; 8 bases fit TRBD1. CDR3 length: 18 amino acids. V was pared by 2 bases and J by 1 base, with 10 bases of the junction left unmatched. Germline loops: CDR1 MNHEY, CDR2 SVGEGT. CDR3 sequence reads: CASSYLPQGAPAKNIQYF. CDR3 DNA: TGTGCCAGCAGTTACCTTCCGCAGGGGGCGCCGGCCAAAAACATTCAGTACTTC.

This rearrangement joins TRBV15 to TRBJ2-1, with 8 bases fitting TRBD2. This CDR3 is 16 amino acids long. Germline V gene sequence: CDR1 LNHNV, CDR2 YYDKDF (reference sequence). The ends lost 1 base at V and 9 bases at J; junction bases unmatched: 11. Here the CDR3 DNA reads TGTGCCACCAGCAGAGGTCTAGCGGGCTCCATCCTTGAGCAGTTCTTC. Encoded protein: CATSRGLAGSILEQFF.

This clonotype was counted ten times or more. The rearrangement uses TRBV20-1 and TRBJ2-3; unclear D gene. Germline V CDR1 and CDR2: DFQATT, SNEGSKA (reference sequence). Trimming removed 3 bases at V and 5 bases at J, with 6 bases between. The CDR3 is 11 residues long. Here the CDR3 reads CSASPGDTQYF. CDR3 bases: TGCAGTGCTAGTCCAGGAGATACGCAGTATTTT.

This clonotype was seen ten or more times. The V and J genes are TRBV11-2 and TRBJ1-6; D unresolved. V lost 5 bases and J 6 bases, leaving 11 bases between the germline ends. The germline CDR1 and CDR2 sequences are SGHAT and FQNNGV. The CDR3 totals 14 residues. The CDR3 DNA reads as TGTGCCAGCAGCCCGACGGACCCTAATTCACCCCTCCACTTT. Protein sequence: CASSPTDPNSPLHF.

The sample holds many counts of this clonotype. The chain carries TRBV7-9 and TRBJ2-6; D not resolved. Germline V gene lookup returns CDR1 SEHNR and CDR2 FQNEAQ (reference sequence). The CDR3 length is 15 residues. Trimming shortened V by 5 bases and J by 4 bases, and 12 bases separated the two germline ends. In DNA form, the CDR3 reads TGTGCCAGCAGCAAAAAAACGACAGGGGCCAACGTCCTGACTTTC. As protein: CASSKKTTGANVLTF.